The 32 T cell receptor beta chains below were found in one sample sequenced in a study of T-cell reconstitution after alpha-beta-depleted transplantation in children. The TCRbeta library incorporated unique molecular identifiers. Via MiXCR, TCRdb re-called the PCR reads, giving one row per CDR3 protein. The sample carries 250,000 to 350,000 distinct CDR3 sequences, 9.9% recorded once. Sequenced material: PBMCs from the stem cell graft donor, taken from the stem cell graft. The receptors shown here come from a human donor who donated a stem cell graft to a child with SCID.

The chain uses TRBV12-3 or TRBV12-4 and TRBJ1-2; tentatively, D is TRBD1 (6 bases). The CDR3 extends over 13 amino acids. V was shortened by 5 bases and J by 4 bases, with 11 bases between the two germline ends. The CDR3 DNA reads TGTGCCAGCAGTGACGGACAGACCTATGGCTACACCTTC. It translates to CASSDGQTYGYTF.

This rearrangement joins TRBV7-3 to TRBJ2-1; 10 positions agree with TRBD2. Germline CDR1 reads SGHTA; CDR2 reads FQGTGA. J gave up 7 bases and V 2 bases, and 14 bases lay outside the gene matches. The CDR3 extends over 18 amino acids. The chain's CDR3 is CASSLGLLAGALPNEQFF. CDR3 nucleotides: TGTGCCAGCAGCTTAGGTCTTCTAGCGGGGGCCCTCCCGAATGAGCAGTTCTTC. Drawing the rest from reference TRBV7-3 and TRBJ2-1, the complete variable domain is GAGVSQTPSNKVTEKGKYVELRCDPISGHTALYWYRQSLGQGPEFLIYFQGTGAADDSGLPNDRFFAVRPEGSVSTLKIQRTERGDSAVYLCASSLGLLAGALPNEQFFGPGTRLTVL.

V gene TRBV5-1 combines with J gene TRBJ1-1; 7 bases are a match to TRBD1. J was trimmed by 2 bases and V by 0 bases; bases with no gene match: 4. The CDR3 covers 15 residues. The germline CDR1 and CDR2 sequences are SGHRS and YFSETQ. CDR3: CASSLEEGANTEAFF. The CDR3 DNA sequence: TGCGCCAGCAGCTTGGAGGAGGGGGCCAACACTGAAGCTTTCTTT.

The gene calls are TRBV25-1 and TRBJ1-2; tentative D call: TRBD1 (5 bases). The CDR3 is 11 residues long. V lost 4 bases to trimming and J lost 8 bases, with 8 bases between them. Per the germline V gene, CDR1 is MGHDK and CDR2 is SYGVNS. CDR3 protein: CASSGGVGYTF. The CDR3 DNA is TGTGCCAGCAGTGGAGGGGTCGGCTACACCTTC.

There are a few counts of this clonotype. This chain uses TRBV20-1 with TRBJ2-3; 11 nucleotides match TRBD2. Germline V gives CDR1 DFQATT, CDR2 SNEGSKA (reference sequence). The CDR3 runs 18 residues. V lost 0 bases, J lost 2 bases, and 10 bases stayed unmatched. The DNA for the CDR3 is TGCAGTGCTAGAGATGCGCCTAGCGGGGGGCTAGTCACAGATACGCAGTATTTT. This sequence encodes CSARDAPSGGLVTDTQYF.

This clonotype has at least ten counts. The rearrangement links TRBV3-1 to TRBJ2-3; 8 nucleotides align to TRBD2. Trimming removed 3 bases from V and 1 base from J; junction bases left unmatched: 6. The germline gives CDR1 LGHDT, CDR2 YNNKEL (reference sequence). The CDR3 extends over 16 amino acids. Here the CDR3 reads CASSQQPGLGTDTQYF. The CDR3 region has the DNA TGTGCCAGCAGCCAGCAACCGGGACTAGGCACAGATACGCAGTATTTT.

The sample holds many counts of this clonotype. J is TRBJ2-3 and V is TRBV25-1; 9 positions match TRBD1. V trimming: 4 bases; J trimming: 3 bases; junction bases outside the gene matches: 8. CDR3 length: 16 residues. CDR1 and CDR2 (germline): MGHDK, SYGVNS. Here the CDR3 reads CASSGTGGASTDTQYF. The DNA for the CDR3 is TGTGCCAGCAGTGGCACAGGGGGCGCGAGTACAGATACGCAGTATTTT.

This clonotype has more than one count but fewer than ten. CDR3 nucleotide sequence: TGTGCCACCAGCTTTGGGGAGGGCACCTACGAGCAGTACTTC. Amino acids: CATSFGEGTYEQYF. The V gene is TRBV15, the J gene TRBJ2-7; TRBD2 agrees at 7 bases. CDR3 length: 14 amino acids. CDR1 and CDR2 (germline): LNHNV, YYDKDF (reference sequence). The J segment lost 2 bases and the V segment lost 5 bases, leaving 6 bases of the junction unmatched.

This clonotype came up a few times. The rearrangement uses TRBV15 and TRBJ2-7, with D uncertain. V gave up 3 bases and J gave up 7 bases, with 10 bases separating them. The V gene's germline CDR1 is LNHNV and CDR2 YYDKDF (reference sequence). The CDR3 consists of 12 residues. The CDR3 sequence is CATSSIYEEQYF. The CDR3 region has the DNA TGTGCCACCAGCAGTATATACGAGGAGCAGTACTTC.

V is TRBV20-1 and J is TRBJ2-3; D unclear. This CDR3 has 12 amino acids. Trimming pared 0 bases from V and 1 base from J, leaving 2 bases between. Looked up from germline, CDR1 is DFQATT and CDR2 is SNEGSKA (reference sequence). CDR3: CSAREGTDTQYF. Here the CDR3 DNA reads TGCAGTGCTAGAGAAGGCACAGATACGCAGTATTTT.

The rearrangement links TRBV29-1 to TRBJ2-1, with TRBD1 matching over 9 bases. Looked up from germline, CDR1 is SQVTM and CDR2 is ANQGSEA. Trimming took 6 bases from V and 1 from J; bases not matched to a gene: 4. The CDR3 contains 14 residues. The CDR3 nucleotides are TGCAGCGTAGCCGGGACAGGGTCCTACAATGAGCAGTTCTTC. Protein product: CSVAGTGSYNEQFF.

In DNA, the CDR3 is TGTGCCAGCAGCTCAAGCCGCCCGGGACAGGGGACCAACACCATATATTTT. Translating it yields CASSSSRPGQGTNTIYF. This chain connects TRBV7-6 to TRBJ1-3; the match to TRBD1 covers 10 bases. Looked up from germline, CDR1 is SGHVS and CDR2 is FNYEAQ. V lost 4 bases to trimming and J lost 7 bases; unmatched junction nucleotides: 13. The CDR3 totals 17 residues.

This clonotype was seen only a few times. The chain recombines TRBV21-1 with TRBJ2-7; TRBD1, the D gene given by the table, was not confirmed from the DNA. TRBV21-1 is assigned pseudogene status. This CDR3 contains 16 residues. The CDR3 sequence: CASSAWTGVRGYEQYF. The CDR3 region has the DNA TGTGCCAGCAGTGCTTGGACAGGGGTTAGGGGCTACGAGCAGTACTTC.

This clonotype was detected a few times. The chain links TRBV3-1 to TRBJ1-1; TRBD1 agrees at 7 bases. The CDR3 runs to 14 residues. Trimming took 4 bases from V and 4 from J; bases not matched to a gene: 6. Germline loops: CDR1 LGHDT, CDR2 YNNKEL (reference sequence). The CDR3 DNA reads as TGTGCCAGCAGCCCTACCCCAGGGGGCACTGAAGCTTTCTTT. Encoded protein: CASSPTPGGTEAFF. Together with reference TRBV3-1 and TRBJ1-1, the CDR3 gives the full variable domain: DTAVSQTPKYLVTQMGNDKSIKCEQNLGHDTMYWYKQDSKKFLKIMFSYNNKELIINETVPNRFSPKSPDKAHLNLHINSLELGDSAVYFCASSPTPGGTEAFFGQGTRLTVV.

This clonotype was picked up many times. As DNA, the CDR3 is TGTGCCAGCAGTTTAACTGGGCCGATCGGGGGTGAGCAGTTCTTC. Amino acid sequence: CASSLTGPIGGEQFF. V usage is TRBV12-3 or TRBV12-4 and J usage is TRBJ2-1, with D maybe TRBD2 (6 bases). Trimming pared 2 bases from V and 9 bases from J, leaving 17 bases between. The CDR3 contains 15 residues.

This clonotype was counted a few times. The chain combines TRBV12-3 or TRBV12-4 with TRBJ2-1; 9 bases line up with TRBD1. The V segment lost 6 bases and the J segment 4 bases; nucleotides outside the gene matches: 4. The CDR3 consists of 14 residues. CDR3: CASRGQGLYNEQFF. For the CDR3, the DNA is TGTGCCAGCAGAGGACAGGGGCTATACAATGAGCAGTTCTTC.

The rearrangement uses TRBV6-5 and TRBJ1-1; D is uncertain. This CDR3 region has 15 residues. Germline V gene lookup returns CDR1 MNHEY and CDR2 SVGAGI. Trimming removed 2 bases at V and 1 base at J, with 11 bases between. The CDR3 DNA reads TGTGCCAGCAGTTACGACCCCACGAGGAACACTGAAGCTTTCTTT. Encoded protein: CASSYDPTRNTEAFF.

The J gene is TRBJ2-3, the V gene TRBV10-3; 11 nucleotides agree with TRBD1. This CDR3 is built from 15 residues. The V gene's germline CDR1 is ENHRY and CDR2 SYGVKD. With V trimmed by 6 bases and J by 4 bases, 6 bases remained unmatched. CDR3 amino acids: CAIRGTGGTADTQYF. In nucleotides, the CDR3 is TGTGCCATCAGAGGGACAGGGGGGACAGCAGATACGCAGTATTTT.

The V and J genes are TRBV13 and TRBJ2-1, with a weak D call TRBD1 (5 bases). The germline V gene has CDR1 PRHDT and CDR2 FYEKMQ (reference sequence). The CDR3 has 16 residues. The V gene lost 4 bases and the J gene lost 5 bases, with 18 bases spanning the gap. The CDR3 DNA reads TGTGCCAGCAGCTCACCCGAGTGGGGCGGTCACAATGAGCAGTTCTTC. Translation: CASSSPEWGGHNEQFF.

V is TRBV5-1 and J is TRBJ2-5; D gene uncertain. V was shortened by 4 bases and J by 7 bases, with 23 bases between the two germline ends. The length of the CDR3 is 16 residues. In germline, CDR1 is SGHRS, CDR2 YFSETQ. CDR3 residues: CASSRDGFPSSGTQYF. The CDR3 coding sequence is TGCGCCAGCAGCCGCGACGGGTTCCCGTCCTCGGGGACCCAGTACTTC.

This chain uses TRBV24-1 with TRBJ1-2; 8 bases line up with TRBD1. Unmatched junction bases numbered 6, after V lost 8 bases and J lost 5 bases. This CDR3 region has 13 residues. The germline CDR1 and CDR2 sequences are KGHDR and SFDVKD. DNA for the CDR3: TGTGCCACCAAAGACAGGGGACCTTATGGCTACACCTTC. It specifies CATKDRGPYGYTF.

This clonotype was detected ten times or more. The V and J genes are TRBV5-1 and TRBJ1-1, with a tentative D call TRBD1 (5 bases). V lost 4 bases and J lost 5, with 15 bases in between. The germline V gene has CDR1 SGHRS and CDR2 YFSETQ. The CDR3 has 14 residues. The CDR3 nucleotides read TGCGCCAGCAGCGACAGCCCTAGCGGGACTGAAGCTTTCTTT. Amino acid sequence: CASSDSPSGTEAFF.

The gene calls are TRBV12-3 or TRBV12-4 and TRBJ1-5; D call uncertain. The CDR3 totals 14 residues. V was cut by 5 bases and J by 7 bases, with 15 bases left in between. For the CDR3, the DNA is TGTGCCAGCAGTCAAGAGGCGTGGGGACAGCCCCAGCATTTT. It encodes CASSQEAWGQPQHF.

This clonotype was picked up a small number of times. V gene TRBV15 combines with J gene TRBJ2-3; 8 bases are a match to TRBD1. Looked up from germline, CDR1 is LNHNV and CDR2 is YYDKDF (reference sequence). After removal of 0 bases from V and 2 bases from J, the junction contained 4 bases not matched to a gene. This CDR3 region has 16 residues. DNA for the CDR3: TGTGCCACCAGCAGAGAGGGACAGGTCTACACAGATACGCAGTATTTT. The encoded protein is CATSREGQVYTDTQYF.

As DNA, the CDR3 is TGCAGCGTTGACCCTCATGACACCGGGGAGCTGTTTTTT. Its translation is CSVDPHDTGELFF. The chain combines TRBV29-1 with TRBJ2-2, with D unclear. CDR1 and CDR2 (germline): SQVTM, ANQGSEA. V gave up 3 bases and J gave up 3 bases, with 8 bases separating them. This CDR3 is 13 amino acids long.

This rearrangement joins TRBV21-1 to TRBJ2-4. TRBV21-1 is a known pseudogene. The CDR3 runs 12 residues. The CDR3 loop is CASPYHKNIQYF. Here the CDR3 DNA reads TGTGCCAGCCCTTACCACAAAAACATTCAGTACTTC.

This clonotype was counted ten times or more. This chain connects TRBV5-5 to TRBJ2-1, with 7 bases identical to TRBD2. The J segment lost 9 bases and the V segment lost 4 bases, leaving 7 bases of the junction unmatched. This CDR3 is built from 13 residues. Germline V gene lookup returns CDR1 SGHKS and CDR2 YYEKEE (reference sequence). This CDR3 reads CASSLRERGEQFF. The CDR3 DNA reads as TGTGCCAGCAGCCTTCGGGAGCGGGGTGAGCAGTTCTTC.

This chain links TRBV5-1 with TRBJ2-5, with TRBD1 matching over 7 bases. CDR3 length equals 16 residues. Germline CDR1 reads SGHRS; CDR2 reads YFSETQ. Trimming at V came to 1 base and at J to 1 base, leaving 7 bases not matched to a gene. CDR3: CASSLSGQVIQETQYF. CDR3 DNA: TGCGCCAGCAGCTTGTCTGGACAGGTGATCCAAGAGACCCAGTACTTC. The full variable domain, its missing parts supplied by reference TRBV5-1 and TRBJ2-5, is KAGVTQTPRYLIKTRGQQVTLSCSPISGHRSVSWYQQTPGQGLQFLFEYFSETQRNKGNFPGRFSGRQFSNSRSEMNVSTLELGDSALYLCASSLSGQVIQETQYFGPGTRLLVL.

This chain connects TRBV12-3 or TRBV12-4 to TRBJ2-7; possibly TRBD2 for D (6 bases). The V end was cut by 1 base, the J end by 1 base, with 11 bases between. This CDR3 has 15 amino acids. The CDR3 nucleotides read TGTGCCAGCAGTTTAGAACACGGGAGATCCTACGAGCAGTACTTC. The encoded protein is CASSLEHGRSYEQYF.

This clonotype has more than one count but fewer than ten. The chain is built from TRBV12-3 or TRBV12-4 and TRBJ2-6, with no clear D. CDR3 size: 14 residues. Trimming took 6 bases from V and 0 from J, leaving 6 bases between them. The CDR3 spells CASSVISGANVLTF. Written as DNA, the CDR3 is TGTGCCAGCAGCGTCATCTCTGGGGCCAACGTCCTGACTTTC.

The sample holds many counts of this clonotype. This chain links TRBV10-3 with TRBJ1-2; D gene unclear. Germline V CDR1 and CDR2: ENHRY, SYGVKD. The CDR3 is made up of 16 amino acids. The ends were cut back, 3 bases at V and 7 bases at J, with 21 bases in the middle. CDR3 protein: CAISDPMTVEVSGYTF. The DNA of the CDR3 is TGTGCCATCAGTGACCCCATGACGGTAGAAGTTAGTGGCTACACCTTC.

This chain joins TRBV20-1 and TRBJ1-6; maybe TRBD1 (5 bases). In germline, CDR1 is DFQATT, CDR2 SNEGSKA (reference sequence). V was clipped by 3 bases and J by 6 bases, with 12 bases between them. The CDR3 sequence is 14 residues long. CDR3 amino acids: CSASETAINSPLHF. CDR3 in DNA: TGCAGTGCTAGCGAGACAGCCATTAATTCACCCCTCCACTTT.